This T cell receptor (beta chain) was captured by sequencing in a study of blood T cell repertoires in COVID-19. The CDR3 covers 14 residues. CDR1 and CDR2 from the germline V gene are MNHEY and SVGAGI. Unmatched junction bases numbered 6, after V lost 5 bases and J lost 5 bases. Original data processing: Amplification with reference gene primers provided the estimates of nucleated cell counts. Assay: immunoSEQ multiplex PCR; the TCRdb copy retains only in-frame clones and omits some. D and trimming were read from the DNA, whereas the V and J calls and clone size are those reported in that table. The sample lists roughly 95,000 clones; roughly four fifths were seen once.

This sequence joins TRBV6-5 and TRBJ2-1; 7 positions match TRBD1. The TCR sequence derives from a man aged 45 to 65 with active or convalescent COVID-19. The source material was peripheral blood. The CDR3 is CASSKRGLNNEQFF. For the CDR3, the DNA is TGTGCCAGCAGTAAGAGGGGGCTTAACAATGAGCAGTTCTTC.